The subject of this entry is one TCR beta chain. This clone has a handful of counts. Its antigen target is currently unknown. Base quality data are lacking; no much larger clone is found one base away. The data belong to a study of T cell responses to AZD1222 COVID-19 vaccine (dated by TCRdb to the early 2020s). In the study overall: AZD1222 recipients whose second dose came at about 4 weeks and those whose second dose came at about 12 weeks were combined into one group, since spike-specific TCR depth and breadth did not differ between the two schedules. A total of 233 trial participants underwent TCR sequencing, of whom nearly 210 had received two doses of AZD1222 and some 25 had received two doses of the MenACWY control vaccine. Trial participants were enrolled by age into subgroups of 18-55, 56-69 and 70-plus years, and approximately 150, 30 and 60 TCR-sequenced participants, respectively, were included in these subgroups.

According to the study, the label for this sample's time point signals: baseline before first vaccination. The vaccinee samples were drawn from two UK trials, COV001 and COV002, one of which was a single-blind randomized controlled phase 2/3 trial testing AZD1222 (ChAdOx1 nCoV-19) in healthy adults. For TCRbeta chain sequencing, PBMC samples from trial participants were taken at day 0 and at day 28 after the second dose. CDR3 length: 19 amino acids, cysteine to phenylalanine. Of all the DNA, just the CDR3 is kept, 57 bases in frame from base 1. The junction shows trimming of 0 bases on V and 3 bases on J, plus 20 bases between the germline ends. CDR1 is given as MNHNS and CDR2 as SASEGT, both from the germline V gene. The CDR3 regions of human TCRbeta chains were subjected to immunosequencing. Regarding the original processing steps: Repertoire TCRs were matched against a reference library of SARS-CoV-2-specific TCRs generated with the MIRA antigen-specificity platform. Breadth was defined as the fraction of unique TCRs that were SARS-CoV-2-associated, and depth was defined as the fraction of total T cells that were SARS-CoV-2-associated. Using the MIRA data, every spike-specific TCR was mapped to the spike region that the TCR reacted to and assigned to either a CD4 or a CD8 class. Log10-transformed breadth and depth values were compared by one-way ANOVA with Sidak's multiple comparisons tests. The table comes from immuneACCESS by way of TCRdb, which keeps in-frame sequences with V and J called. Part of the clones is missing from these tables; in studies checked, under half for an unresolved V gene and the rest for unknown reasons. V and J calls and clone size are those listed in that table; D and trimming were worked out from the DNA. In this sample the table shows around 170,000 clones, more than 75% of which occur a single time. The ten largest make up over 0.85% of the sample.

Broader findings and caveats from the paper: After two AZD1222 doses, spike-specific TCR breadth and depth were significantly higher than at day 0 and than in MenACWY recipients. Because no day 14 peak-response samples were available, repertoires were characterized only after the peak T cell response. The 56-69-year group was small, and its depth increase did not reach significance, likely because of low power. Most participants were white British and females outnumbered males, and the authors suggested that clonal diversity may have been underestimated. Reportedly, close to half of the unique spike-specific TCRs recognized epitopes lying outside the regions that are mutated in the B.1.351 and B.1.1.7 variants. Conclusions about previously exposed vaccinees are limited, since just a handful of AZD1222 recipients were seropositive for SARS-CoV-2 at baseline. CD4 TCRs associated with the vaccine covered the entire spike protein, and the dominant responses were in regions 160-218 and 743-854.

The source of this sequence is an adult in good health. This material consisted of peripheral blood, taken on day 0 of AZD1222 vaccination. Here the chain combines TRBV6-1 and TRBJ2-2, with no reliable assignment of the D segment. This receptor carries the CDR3 CASSEAEPETFGDTGELFF. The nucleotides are TGTGCCAGCAGTGAAGCAGAGCCAGAGACGTTTGGAGACACCGGGGAGCTGTTTTTT.